The 20 T cell receptor beta chains given below trace back to one sample, sequenced in a study of blood T cell repertoires in COVID-19. TCRdb's table, derived via immunoSEQ multiplex PCR, lists solely in-frame clones and lacks some. The table has about 120,000 clones, approximately 87% seen once. Sequencing was performed on peripheral blood. The receptors come from a man aged 55 to 69 with acute or convalescent COVID-19.

This rearrangement joins TRBV7-9 to TRBJ2-7; tentatively, D is TRBD1 (5 bases). Germline V CDR1 and CDR2: SEHNR, FQNEAQ (reference sequence). Deletions cut 9 bases from V and 2 bases from J, with 8 bases between. The CDR3 is 11 residues long. The CDR3 here is CASGATYEQYF. Here the CDR3 DNA reads TGTGCCAGTGGGGCAACCTACGAGCAGTACTTC.

The chain employs TRBV7-8 and TRBJ1-3, with D perhaps matching TRBD1 (5 bases). The length of the CDR3 is 15 residues. Germline V gene sequence: CDR1 SGHVS, CDR2 FQNEAQ. The V and J ends lost 2 bases and 0 bases respectively, with 8 bases between them. The CDR3 nucleotides are TGTGCCAGCAGCTTAAGACAGCACTCTGGAAACACCATATATTTT. Its protein is CASSLRQHSGNTIYF. The entire variable domain, with the rest obtained from reference TRBV7-8 and TRBJ1-3, is as follows: GAGVSQSPRYKVAKRGQDVALRCDPISGHVSLFWYQQALGQGPEFLTYFQNEAQLDKSGLPSDRFFAERPEGSVSTLKIQRTQQEDSAVYLCASSLRQHSGNTIYFGEGSWLTVV.

This clone was recorded only once. The chain combines TRBV27 with TRBJ2-5; 8 nucleotides align to TRBD2. Germline trimming cut 3 bases from V and 3 bases from J; bases unmatched to any gene: 12. The CDR3 totals 17 residues. The V gene's germline CDR1 is MNHEY and CDR2 SMNVEV (reference sequence). The CDR3: CASSFRYSSGRKETQYF. CDR3 bases: TGTGCCAGCAGTTTCCGGTACAGCAGCGGGAGAAAAGAGACCCAGTACTTC.

V and J are TRBV6-5 and TRBJ1-5; D unresolved. Germline CDR1 reads MNHEY; CDR2 reads SVGAGI. V dropped 7 bases and J dropped 4 bases, with 8 bases sitting between them. This CDR3 contains 12 residues. The CDR3 region is CASKRTNQPQHF. As DNA, the CDR3 is TGTGCCAGCAAGCGGACGAATCAGCCCCAGCATTTT.

This clone has only a few counts. The chain couples TRBV9 to TRBJ2-3, with 9 bases identical to TRBD2. V was clipped by 1 base and J by 0 bases; unmatched bases: 3. CDR3 length equals 16 residues. CDR1 is SGDLS and CDR2 is YYNGEE in the germline V gene. CDR3 coding DNA: TGTGCCAGCAGCGTAATAGCGGGAGCTAGCACAGATACGCAGTATTTT. This translates into CASSVIAGASTDTQYF.

Only one count was recorded for this clone. The chain couples TRBV11-2 to TRBJ1-2; 7 positions match TRBD1. The CDR3 totals 14 residues. V dropped 5 bases and J dropped 4; count of bases not matched to a gene: 7. Germline CDR1 reads SGHAT; CDR2 reads FQNNGV. Here the CDR3 DNA reads TGTGCCAGCAGCCCTTGGGGGACAGTCTATGGCTACACCTTC. Translating gives CASSPWGTVYGYTF.

The chain has TRBV9 and TRBJ1-6; D remains unclear. CDR3 length equals 17 residues. CDR1 SGDLS and CDR2 YYNGEE come from the germline V gene. The V end was cut by 1 base, the J end by 7 bases, with 18 bases between. The CDR3 DNA sequence: TGTGCCAGCAGCGTAACCCCAGGAGGGAATGGAAATTCACCCCTCCACTTT. This gives the protein CASSVTPGGNGNSPLHF.

V is TRBV7-9 and J is TRBJ2-3; D is unclear. This CDR3 contains 12 residues. The germline V gene has CDR1 SEHNR and CDR2 FQNEAQ (reference sequence). Trimming left V 5 bases short and J 3 bases short, with 6 bases between. CDR3 in DNA: TGTGCCAGCAGCCCCCAAACAGATACGCAGTATTTT. It encodes CASSPQTDTQYF.

A single count supports this clone. The rearrangement joins TRBV9 to TRBJ1-2; D uncertain. The CDR3 sequence is 12 residues long. V dropped 4 bases and J dropped 1 base, with 5 bases sitting between them. Germline CDR1 reads SGDLS; CDR2 reads YYNGEE. The CDR3: CASSPDNYGYTF. CDR3 bases: TGTGCCAGCAGCCCAGATAACTATGGCTACACCTTC. The full variable domain, its missing parts supplied by reference TRBV9 and TRBJ1-2, is DSGVTQTPKHLITATGQRVTLRCSPRSGDLSVYWYQQSLDQGLQFLIQYYNGEERAKGNILERFSAQQFPDLHSELNLSSLELGDSALYFCASSPDNYGYTFGSGTRLTVV.

Note on this clone: A junction end diverges from the germline sequence, so it may reflect a read error. This chain connects TRBV6-1 to TRBJ2-5, with unresolved D. Germline assignment: CDR1 MNHNS and CDR2 SASEGT. The length of the CDR3 is 12 residues. CDR3 loop: CASGELQETQYF. For the CDR3, the DNA is TGTGCCAGCGGTGAATTACAAGAGACCCAGTACTTC.

This chain connects TRBV28 to TRBJ2-2; D may be TRBD1 (7 bases). Germline loops: CDR1 MDHEN, CDR2 SYDVKM. This CDR3 is 17 amino acids long. V was clipped by 6 bases and J by 4 bases, with 21 bases between them. This CDR3 is CASRPRTGLMFTGELFF. DNA of the CDR3: TGTGCCAGCAGACCTAGGACAGGACTAATGTTCACCGGGGAGCTGTTTTTT.

This clone was detected only a few times. The chain joins TRBV5-1 to TRBJ2-6; tentative D call: TRBD1 (5 bases). Trimming shortened V by 4 bases and J by 4 bases, and 18 bases separated the two germline ends. CDR1 and CDR2 (germline): SGHRS, YFSETQ. This CDR3 is built from 17 residues. CDR3 sequence (DNA): TGCGCCAGCAGCAACCTAGGACACGGCTTAGGGGCCAACGTCCTGACTTTC. Residues: CASSNLGHGLGANVLTF.

This clone has a count of ten or more. This chain connects TRBV6-6 to TRBJ2-2; 8 nucleotides agree with TRBD1. V gave up 5 bases and J gave up 6 bases; unmatched junction bases: 8. The CDR3 contains 15 residues. Germline CDR1 reads MNHNY; CDR2 reads SVGAGI (reference sequence). CDR3 residues: CASSTGQGWAGELFF. CDR3 DNA: TGTGCCAGCAGTACTGGACAGGGTTGGGCCGGGGAGCTGTTTTTT.

V and J are TRBV2 and TRBJ2-5; 7 bases match TRBD2. The CDR3 is 15 amino acids. With V trimmed by 7 bases and J by 4 bases, 12 bases remained unmatched. Germline V CDR1 and CDR2: SNHLY, FYNNEI. The CDR3 sequence is CASKSAGAGIETQYF. CDR3 sequence (DNA): TGTGCCAGCAAATCGGCGGGAGCGGGAATAGAGACCCAGTACTTC.

The chain is built from TRBV7-3 and TRBJ1-6; D call uncertain. The V end lost 5 bases, the J end lost 7 bases, and 9 bases lay between the germline ends. Germline CDR1 SGHTA, CDR2 FQGTGA. The CDR3 consists of 13 residues. CDR3: CASSPEGNSPLHF. The CDR3 region has the DNA TGTGCCAGCAGCCCAGAGGGAAATTCACCCCTCCACTTT.

This rearrangement joins TRBV25-1 to TRBJ2-7, with TRBD2 identical over 7 bases. Germline CDR1 MGHDK, CDR2 SYGVNS. The J segment lost 1 base and the V segment lost 6 bases, leaving 6 bases of the junction unmatched. This CDR3 comprises 14 residues. CDR3 nucleotides: TGTGCCAGCAGCTCAAGGGAGGGGTCCTACGAGCAGTACTTC. It encodes CASSSREGSYEQYF.

V usage is TRBV11-3 and J usage is TRBJ2-1; 10 nucleotides line up with TRBD2. Germline CDR1 is SGHNT and CDR2 is YENEEA. Trimming took 8 bases from V and 7 from J; bases not matched to a gene: 5. The CDR3 spans 13 residues. CDR3 protein: CASPSGRGNEQFF. The CDR3 nucleotides are TGTGCCAGCCCGAGCGGGAGGGGGAATGAGCAGTTCTTC. Looking up the rest from reference TRBV11-3 and TRBJ2-1 gives the full variable domain: EAGVVQSPRYKIIEKKQPVAFWCNPISGHNTLYWYLQNLGQGPELLIRYENEEAVDDSQLPKDRFSAERLKGVDSTLKIQPAELGDSAVYLCASPSGRGNEQFFGPGTRLTVL.

V is TRBV10-3 and J is TRBJ2-5; TRBD2 is a possible D gene (6 bases). The length of the CDR3 is 14 residues. Trimming pared 3 bases from V and 5 bases from J, leaving 13 bases between. Germline V gives CDR1 ENHRY, CDR2 SYGVKD. CDR3 loop: CAISDRRDAETQYF. As DNA, the CDR3 is TGTGCCATCAGTGACCGGAGGGACGCCGAGACCCAGTACTTC.

J is TRBJ2-3 and V is TRBV27, with 10 positions matching TRBD1. Germline CDR1 is MNHEY and CDR2 is SMNVEV (reference sequence). The CDR3 is 14 residues long. The ends lost 5 bases at V and 7 bases at J; junction bases unmatched: 6. The CDR3 region is CASSVRDRGNTQYF. CDR3 DNA: TGTGCCAGCAGTGTCCGGGACAGGGGAAATACGCAGTATTTT.

V and J are TRBV6-5 and TRBJ2-7, with D possibly TRBD1 on 6 matching bases. The V gene's germline CDR1 is MNHEY and CDR2 SVGAGI. The CDR3 extends over 14 amino acids. Deletions cut 8 bases from V and 0 bases from J, with 14 bases between. CDR3 DNA sequence: TGTGCCAGCGGATTGGACAGACGCTCCTACGAGCAGTACTTC. Translating it yields CASGLDRRSYEQYF.